This T cell receptor beta chain was documented in a study of cytomegalovirus exposure and HLA in healthy donors. The CDR3 has 14 amino acids. In germline, CDR1 is KGHSH, CDR2 LQKENI. The trim removed 1 base at V and 8 bases at J, leaving 4 bases unmatched. Primers for the PCR totalled 60 Vbeta and 13 Jbeta. Sequenced by immunoSEQ multiplex PCR; TCRdb stores in-frame clones only, minus some. Altogether under 200,000 clones are present, about 80% being singletons, with the ten largest covering less than 2.5%. This clone was detected once. Other nucleotide sequences in the sample specify the same CDR3. The origin of this receptor is a woman in her forties or fifties in good health and CMV-seronegative. V usage is TRBV18 and J usage is TRBJ1-4, with 7 bases lining up with TRBD1. Sequencing used PBMCs. The CDR3 DNA is TGTGCCAGCTCACCACAGGGGGCGGACGAAAAACTGTTTTTT. Protein: CASSPQGADEKLFF.